This passage covers 14 T cell receptor beta chains from one sample sequenced in a study of T cells after yellow fever vaccination. TCRdb reprocessed the 5' RACE reads with MiXCR, giving one entry per CDR3 protein. The table includes approximately 96,000 distinct CDR3 sequences, roughly 8.2% detected once. The sample here was CD8+ T cells not binding an NS4B(214-222) dextramer, sorted from PBMCs, taken roughly 14 days after the first yellow fever vaccination. These receptors were taken from a man in his late teens or twenties who received the YFV17D yellow fever vaccine.

The table lists this clonotype with many counts. V gene TRBV6-1 combines with J gene TRBJ1-1; 8 bases match TRBD1. This CDR3 has 15 residues. In germline, CDR1 is MNHNS, CDR2 SASEGT. Trimming at V came to 0 bases and at J to 4 bases, leaving 4 bases not matched to a gene. The CDR3 DNA follows: TGTGCCAGCAGTGAAGCCCCCACAGGGGGCACTGAAGCTTTCTTT. Encoded protein: CASSEAPTGGTEAFF.

This clonotype was seen more than once but under ten times. This chain links TRBV4-3 with TRBJ2-1; unclear D gene. Trimming shortened V by 2 bases and J by 0 bases, and 14 bases separated the two germline ends. Germline CDR1 is LGHNA and CDR2 is YSLEER. The CDR3 runs 17 residues. The CDR3 DNA sequence: TGCGCCAGCAGCCAATCTGAAACCGGTAGCTCCTACAATGAGCAGTTCTTC. The encoded protein is CASSQSETGSSYNEQFF.

Here the CDR3 reads CASSLAGGKQETQYF. CDR3 in DNA: TGCGCCAGCAGCTTGGCGGGGGGAAAGCAAGAGACCCAGTACTTC. The J gene is TRBJ2-5, the V gene TRBV5-1; 7 bases are a match to TRBD2. J lost 2 bases, V lost 0 bases, and 4 bases had no gene match. Per the germline V gene, CDR1 is SGHRS and CDR2 is YFSETQ. This CDR3 region has 15 residues.

The V call is TRBV10-3, the J call TRBJ1-2; D unresolved. There are 13 residues in the CDR3. The germline CDR1 and CDR2 sequences are ENHRY and SYGVKD. Between the trimmed V and J ends, which lost 4 bases and 4 bases, there was a span of 10 bases. The chain's CDR3 is CAISAVDFYGYTF. The DNA for the CDR3 is TGTGCCATCAGTGCGGTGGATTTCTATGGCTACACCTTC.

Only a few counts were recorded for this clonotype. The rearrangement joins TRBV6-1 to TRBJ2-2, with D possibly being TRBD2 (5 bases). Germline values: CDR1 MNHNS, CDR2 SASEGT. V was pared by 3 bases and J by 5 bases, with 16 bases between. CDR3 length: 16 amino acids. CDR3 residues: CASSDIGVPGTGELFF. In DNA, the CDR3 is TGTGCCAGCAGTGACATAGGCGTTCCGGGAACCGGGGAGCTGTTTTTT.

This clonotype was seen more than once but under ten times. The chain uses TRBV6-4 and TRBJ2-3; 10 nucleotides match TRBD2. Germline loops: CDR1 MRHNA, CDR2 SNTAGT. CDR3 length: 15 residues. V lost 4 bases and J lost 1; bases outside the gene matches: 2. This chain's CDR3 is CASSAGTSGTDTQYF. CDR3 sequence (DNA): TGTGCCAGCAGTGCCGGGACTAGCGGCACAGATACGCAGTATTTT.

The V call is TRBV4-1, the J call TRBJ2-2, with D possibly being TRBD2 (6 bases). The CDR3 has 18 residues. Germline V gene sequence: CDR1 MGHRA, CDR2 YSYEKL. The V gene lost 2 bases and the J gene lost 3 bases, with 19 bases spanning the gap. The CDR3 DNA is TGCGCCAGCAGCCAATGGTCCTTCGGGGGAGTCGACACCGGGGAGCTGTTTTTT. Translated: CASSQWSFGGVDTGELFF.

This clonotype was picked up a small number of times. The V and J genes are TRBV7-9 and TRBJ2-7; TRBD1 agrees at 9 bases. The CDR3 spans 14 residues. Germline values: CDR1 SEHNR, CDR2 FQNEAQ (reference sequence). The junction had 4 bases not matched to a gene; V was cut back by 5 bases and J by 2 bases. The CDR3 coding sequence is TGTGCCAGCAGCCGGACAGGGGTCGCCTACGAGCAGTACTTC. Its translation is CASSRTGVAYEQYF.

The chain is built from TRBV12-3 or TRBV12-4 and TRBJ2-1, with 8 bases that match TRBD2. The ends lost 3 bases at V and 14 bases at J; junction bases unmatched: 12. The CDR3 contains 14 residues. The CDR3 DNA is TGTGCCAGCAGTTTCGAGCGGGGGTCGAGGCAGAAGTTCTTC. It yields the protein CASSFERGSRQKFF.

The CDR3, as DNA: TGTGCCAGCAGTACGACGGGTCTCTATGGCTACACCTTC. This sequence encodes CASSTTGLYGYTF. The rearrangement links TRBV6-1 to TRBJ1-2; D is uncertain. The germline V and J ends were trimmed by 5 bases and 4 bases, with 11 bases remaining between them. The CDR3 is made up of 13 amino acids. Germline values: CDR1 MNHNS, CDR2 SASEGT.

This clonotype showed up just a few times. The J gene is TRBJ2-5, the V gene TRBV4-1; possibly TRBD2 for D (6 bases). The germline CDR1 and CDR2 sequences are MGHRA and YSYEKL. Trimming pared 1 base from V and 1 base from J, leaving 13 bases between. CDR3 length: 16 residues. This chain's CDR3 is CASSQVGSGPQETQYF. In DNA, the CDR3 is TGCGCCAGCAGCCAAGTGGGTAGCGGACCCCAAGAGACCCAGTACTTC.

A few counts support this clonotype. V and J are TRBV4-1 and TRBJ2-4; 8 bases are a match to TRBD1. The CDR3 is made up of 16 amino acids. With V trimmed by 1 base and J by 10 bases, 12 bases remained unmatched. Germline V gives CDR1 MGHRA, CDR2 YSYEKL. The CDR3 spells CASSQGGYDRGGIQYF. CDR3 DNA: TGCGCCAGCAGCCAAGGGGGATACGACAGGGGAGGTATTCAGTACTTC.

The table lists this clonotype with a few counts. The chain couples TRBV5-4 to TRBJ1-1; D unresolved. V gave up 3 bases and J gave up 7 bases, with 10 bases separating them. CDR3 length: 12 amino acids. Per germline, CDR1 SGHNT and CDR2 YYREEE (reference sequence). The CDR3 spells CASSWRHDEAFF. The CDR3 region has the DNA TGTGCCAGCAGCTGGCGGCACGATGAAGCTTTCTTT.

V is TRBV9 and J is TRBJ2-6; the D is unclear. The V gene's germline CDR1 is SGDLS and CDR2 YYNGEE. The CDR3 totals 15 residues. Trimming left V 0 bases short and J 2 bases short, with 6 bases between. CDR3 in amino acids: CASSVDMAGANVLTF. The CDR3 nucleotides read TGTGCCAGCAGCGTAGACATGGCTGGGGCCAACGTCCTGACTTTC.